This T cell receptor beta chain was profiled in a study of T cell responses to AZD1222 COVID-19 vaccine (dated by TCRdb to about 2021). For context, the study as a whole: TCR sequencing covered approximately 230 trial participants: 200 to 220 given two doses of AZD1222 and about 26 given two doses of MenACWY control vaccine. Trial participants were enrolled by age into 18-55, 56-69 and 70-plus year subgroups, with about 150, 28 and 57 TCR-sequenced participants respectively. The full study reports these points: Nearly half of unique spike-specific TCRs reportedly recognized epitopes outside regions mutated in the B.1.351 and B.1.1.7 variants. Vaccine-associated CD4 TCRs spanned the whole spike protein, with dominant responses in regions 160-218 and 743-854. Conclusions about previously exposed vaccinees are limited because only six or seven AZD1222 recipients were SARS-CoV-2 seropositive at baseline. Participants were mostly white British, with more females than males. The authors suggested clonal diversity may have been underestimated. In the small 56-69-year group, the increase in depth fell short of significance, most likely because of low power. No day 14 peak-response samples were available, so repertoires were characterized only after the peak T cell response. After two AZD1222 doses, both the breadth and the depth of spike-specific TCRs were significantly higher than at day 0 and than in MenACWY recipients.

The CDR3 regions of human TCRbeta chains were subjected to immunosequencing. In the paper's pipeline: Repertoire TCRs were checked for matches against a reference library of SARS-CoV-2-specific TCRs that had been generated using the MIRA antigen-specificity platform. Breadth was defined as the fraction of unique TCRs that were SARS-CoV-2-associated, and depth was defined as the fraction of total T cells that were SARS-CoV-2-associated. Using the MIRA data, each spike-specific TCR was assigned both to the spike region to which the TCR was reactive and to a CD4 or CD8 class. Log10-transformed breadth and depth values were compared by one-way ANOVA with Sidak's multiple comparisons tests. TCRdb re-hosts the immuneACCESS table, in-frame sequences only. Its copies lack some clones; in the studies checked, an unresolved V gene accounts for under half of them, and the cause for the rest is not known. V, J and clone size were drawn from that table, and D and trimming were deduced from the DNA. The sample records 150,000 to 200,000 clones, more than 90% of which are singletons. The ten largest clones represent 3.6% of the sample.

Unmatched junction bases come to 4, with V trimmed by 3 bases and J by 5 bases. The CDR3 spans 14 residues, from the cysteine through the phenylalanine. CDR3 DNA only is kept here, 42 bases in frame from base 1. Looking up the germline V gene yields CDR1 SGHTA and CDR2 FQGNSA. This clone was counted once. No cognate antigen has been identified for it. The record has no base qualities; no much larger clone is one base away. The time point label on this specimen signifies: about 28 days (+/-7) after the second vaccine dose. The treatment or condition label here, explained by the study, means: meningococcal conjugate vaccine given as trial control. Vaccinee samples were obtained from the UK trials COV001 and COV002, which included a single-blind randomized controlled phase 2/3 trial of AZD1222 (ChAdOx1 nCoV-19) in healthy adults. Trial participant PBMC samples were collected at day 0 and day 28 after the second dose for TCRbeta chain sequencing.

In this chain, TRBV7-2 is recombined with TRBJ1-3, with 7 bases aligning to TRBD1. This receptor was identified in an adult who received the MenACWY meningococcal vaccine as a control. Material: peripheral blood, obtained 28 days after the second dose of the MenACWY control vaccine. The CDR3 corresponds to CASSFRDSRNTIYF. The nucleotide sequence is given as TGTGCCAGCAGCTTCCGGGACAGCAGAAACACCATATATTTT. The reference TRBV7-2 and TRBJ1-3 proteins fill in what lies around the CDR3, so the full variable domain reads GAGVSQSPSNKVTEKGKDVELRCDPISGHTALYWYRQSLGQGLEFLIYFQGNSAPDKSGLPSDRFSAERTGGSVSTLTIQRTQQEDSAVYLCASSFRDSRNTIYFGEGSWLTVV.